This is a list of T cell receptor beta chains from one sample in a study of blood T cell repertoires in COVID-19. This table comes from immunoSEQ multiplex PCR, and its TCRdb copy is limited to in-frame clones, with some not included. The table records 55,000 to 65,000 clones, around nine tenths of them present only once. The sample comprised peripheral blood. Receptors were obtained from a woman of 80 years or more with active COVID-19. Each CDR3 is given with its conserved first and last residue. The D gene is left open where the match is weak.

V gene: TRBV19
J gene: TRBJ1-5
D gene: -
CDR3 protein: CASALNINQPQHF

V gene: TRBV2
J gene: TRBJ2-3
D gene: TRBD1
CDR3 protein: CASGMDRATDTQYF

V gene: TRBV4-1
J gene: TRBJ1-2
D gene: TRBD1
CDR3 protein: CASSLWGGQGDYGYTF

V gene: TRBV6-1
J gene: TRBJ1-2
D gene: -
CDR3 protein: CASSEAVGALGYGYTF

V gene: TRBV3-1/TRBV3-2
J gene: TRBJ2-7
D gene: -
CDR3 protein: CASSQDPLRRYEQYF

V gene: TRBV18
J gene: TRBJ2-3
D gene: TRBD2
CDR3 protein: CASSPGLAPDTQYF

V gene: TRBV5-1
J gene: TRBJ1-4
D gene: TRBD1
CDR3 protein: CASSLGTGGFEKLFF

V gene: TRBV3-1/TRBV3-2
J gene: TRBJ2-5
D gene: -
CDR3 protein: CASSHGRTINQETQYF

V gene: TRBV3-1/TRBV3-2
J gene: TRBJ2-2
D gene: TRBD2
CDR3 protein: CASSQGPFRGRFFNTGELFF

V gene: TRBV3-1/TRBV3-2
J gene: TRBJ2-5
D gene: TRBD1
CDR3 protein: CASSQDPTGTGETQYF